This is a list of T cell receptor beta chains from one sample in a study of cytomegalovirus exposure and HLA in healthy donors. Libraries were prepared by immunoSEQ multiplex PCR; TCRdb keeps only in-frame clonotypes and omits some of them. This table holds 160,000 or so clones, roughly 72% found once. Material: PBMCs. These receptors originate from a man in his forties in good health and CMV-seronegative. Each CDR3 is given with its conserved first and last residue. The D gene is left open where the match is weak. A clone size is listed for some rows: how often the clone was seen (once, few, many), or a class if it is expanded.

- | TRBJ2-7 | - | TRBV28 | CASSLSPGDEQYF | TGTGCCAGCAGTTTAAGCCCGGGTGACGAGCAGTACTTC
- | TRBJ1-1 | - | TRBV18 | CASSPAGVVNTEAFF | TGTGCCAGCTCACCAGCGGGGGTGGTAAACACTGAAGCTTTCTTT
few | TRBJ1-2 | - | TRBV2 | CASSESQGNGYGYTF | TGTGCCAGCAGTGAAAGCCAGGGGAACGGGTATGGCTACACCTTC
- | TRBJ1-4 | - | TRBV9 | CASSVGRANEKLFF | TGTGCCAGCAGCGTAGGGCGGGCAAATGAAAAACTGTTTTTT
- | TRBJ2-3 | TRBD2 | TRBV19 | CASSWTSGGTDTQYF | TGTGCCAGTAGCTGGACTAGCGGGGGCACAGATACGCAGTATTTT
- | TRBJ1-2 | - | TRBV7-9 | CASSGGWGGSDGYTF | TGTGCCAGCAGTGGGGGGTGGGGTGGGTCCGATGGCTACACCTTC
once | TRBJ1-2 | - | TRBV19 | CASSMDSVRGDYGYTF | TGTGCCAGTAGTATGGATTCGGTCAGGGGTGACTATGGCTACACCTTC
- | TRBJ2-7 | - | TRBV14 | CASSHLRGTYEQYF | TGTGCCAGCAGCCACCTAAGGGGCACCTACGAGCAGTACTTC
- | TRBJ2-2 | - | TRBV5-1 | CASSLETDTGELFF | TGCGCCAGCAGCTTGGAGACAGACACCGGGGAGCTGTTTTTT
few | TRBJ1-5 | - | TRBV11-1 | CASSFGGNRRPQHF | TGTGCCAGCAGCTTCGGGGGGAATAGGCGGCCCCAGCATTTT
- | TRBJ1-1 | - | TRBV20-1 | CSAGEGTEAFF | TGCAGTGCCGGAGAGGGCACTGAAGCTTTCTTT
- | TRBJ2-7 | - | TRBV6-1 | CASSSDRRAYEQYF | TGTGCCAGCAGTTCCGACAGGAGAGCCTACGAGCAGTACTTC
few | TRBJ2-6 | - | TRBV5-4 | CASSRRDFRRSGANVLTF | TGTGCCAGCAGCCGGCGGGACTTTAGACGCTCTGGGGCCAACGTCCTGACTTTC
- | TRBJ2-6 | - | TRBV21-1 | CASSKRSGAGANVLTF | TGTGCCAGCAGCAAAAGATCGGGGGCTGGGGCCAACGTCCTGACTTTC
- | TRBJ1-2 | - | TRBV7-7 | CASSLGAGGSYGYTF | TGTGCCAGCAGCTTAGGGGCAGGAGGGTCTTATGGCTACACCTTC
few | TRBJ2-1 | - | TRBV4-1 | CASSQEWQVGNQFF | TGCGCCAGCAGCCAAGAATGGCAGGTTGGTAATCAGTTCTTC
- | TRBJ2-3 | TRBD2 | TRBV30 | CAWSGTARGDTQYF | TGTGCCTGGAGTGGAACTGCGCGGGGGGATACGCAGTATTTT
- | TRBJ2-7 | - | TRBV7-2 | CASSFVGSNSYEQYF | TGTGCCAGCAGCTTCGTCGGGAGCAATTCCTACGAGCAGTACTTC
- | TRBJ2-1 | TRBD2 | TRBV9 | CASSPLAGVVYNEQFF | TGTGCCAGCAGCCCATTAGCGGGTGTCGTTTACAATGAGCAGTTCTTC
once | TRBJ2-1 | - | TRBV27 | CASSSEGGGYNEQFF | TGTGCCAGCAGTTCTGAGGGAGGGGGTTACAATGAGCAGTTCTTC
many | TRBJ1-2 | TRBD1 | TRBV9 | CASSAHRDRVNYGYTF | TGTGCCAGCAGCGCACACCGGGACAGGGTGAACTATGGCTACACCTTC
- | TRBJ1-2 | - | TRBV14 | CASSQVLSSSGYGYTF | TGTGCCAGCAGCCAAGTTCTTTCGAGCAGCGGCTATGGCTACACCTTC
- | TRBJ1-2 | - | TRBV28 | CASSLGSYGYTF | TGTGCCAGCAGCCTCGGTAGCTATGGCTACACCTTC
- | TRBJ1-2 | - | TRBV30 | CAWKRQYNYGYTF | TGTGCCTGGAAAAGACAGTACAACTATGGCTACACCTTC
- | TRBJ1-1 | - | TRBV29-1 | CSVLGQPNTEAFF | TGCAGCGTTCTTGGACAGCCAAACACTGAAGCTTTCTTT
- | TRBJ2-3 | - | TRBV29-1 | CSVEDGTDTQYF | TGCAGCGTTGAAGACGGCACAGATACGCAGTATTTT
- | TRBJ1-5 | TRBD1 | TRBV19 | CASSTQGTVNQPQHF | TGTGCCAGTAGTACCCAAGGGACAGTAAATCAGCCCCAGCATTTT
- | TRBJ1-2 | TRBD1 | TRBV2 | CASSEIGTGNGYTF | TGTGCCAGCAGTGAGATCGGGACAGGGAACGGCTACACCTTC
- | TRBJ1-2 | TRBD1 | TRBV11-2 | CASSLDPTGGAGGYTF | TGTGCCAGCAGCTTAGACCCGACAGGGGGGGCGGGTGGCTACACCTTC
once | TRBJ2-3 | TRBD2 | TRBV6-4 | CASSPGTSGTDTQYF | TGTGCCAGCAGTCCCGGGACTAGCGGGACAGATACGCAGTATTTT
few | TRBJ1-4 | - | TRBV30 | CAWSVDPRATNEKLFF | TGTGCCTGGAGTGTTGACCCTCGGGCAACTAATGAAAAACTGTTTTTT
- | TRBJ1-6 | TRBD1 | TRBV5-1 | CASSPAGGDHNSPLHF | TGCGCCAGCAGCCCCGCAGGGGGCGACCATAATTCACCCCTCCACTTT
once | TRBJ1-1 | TRBD1 | TRBV2 | CAQSRVTWTGTLNTEAFF | TGTGCCCAAAGCAGGGTTACCTGGACAGGGACCTTGAACACTGAAGCTTTCTTT
few | TRBJ1-1 | TRBD1 | TRBV11-2 | CASSSRPDRATEAFF | TGTGCCAGCAGTTCCCGACCGGACAGGGCCACTGAAGCTTTCTTT
once | TRBJ2-5 | - | TRBV15 | CATSMRDFQETQYF | TGTGCCACCAGCATGCGGGACTTTCAAGAGACCCAGTACTTC
- | TRBJ2-3 | - | TRBV9 | CASTETWGSADTQYF | TGTGCCAGCACCGAGACTTGGGGCTCGGCAGATACGCAGTATTTT